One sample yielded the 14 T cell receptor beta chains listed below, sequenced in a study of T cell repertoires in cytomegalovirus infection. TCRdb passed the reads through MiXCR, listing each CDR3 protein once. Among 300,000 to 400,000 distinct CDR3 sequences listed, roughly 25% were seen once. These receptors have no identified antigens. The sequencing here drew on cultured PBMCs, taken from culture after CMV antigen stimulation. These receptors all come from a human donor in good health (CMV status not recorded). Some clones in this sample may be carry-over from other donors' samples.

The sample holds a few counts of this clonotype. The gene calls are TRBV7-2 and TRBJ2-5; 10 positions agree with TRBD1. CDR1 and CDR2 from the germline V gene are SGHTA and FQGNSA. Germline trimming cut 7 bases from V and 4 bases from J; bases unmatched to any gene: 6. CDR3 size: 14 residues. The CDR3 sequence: CASTKRDRGETQYF. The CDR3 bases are TGTGCCAGCACCAAACGGGACAGGGGAGAGACCCAGTACTTC.

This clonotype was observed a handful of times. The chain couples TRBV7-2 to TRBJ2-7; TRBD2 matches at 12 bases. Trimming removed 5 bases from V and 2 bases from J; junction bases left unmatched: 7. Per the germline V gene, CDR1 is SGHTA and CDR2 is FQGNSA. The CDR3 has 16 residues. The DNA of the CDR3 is TGTGCCAGCAGCGGCTTGGGACTAGCGGGCCCCTACGAGCAGTACTTC. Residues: CASSGLGLAGPYEQYF.

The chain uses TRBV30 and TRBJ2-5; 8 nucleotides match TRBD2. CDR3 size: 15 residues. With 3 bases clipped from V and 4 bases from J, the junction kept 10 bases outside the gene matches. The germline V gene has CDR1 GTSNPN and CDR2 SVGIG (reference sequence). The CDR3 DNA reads TGTGCCTGGAGCGACATAAGCGGGGGCCCAGAGACCCAGTACTTC. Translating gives CAWSDISGGPETQYF.

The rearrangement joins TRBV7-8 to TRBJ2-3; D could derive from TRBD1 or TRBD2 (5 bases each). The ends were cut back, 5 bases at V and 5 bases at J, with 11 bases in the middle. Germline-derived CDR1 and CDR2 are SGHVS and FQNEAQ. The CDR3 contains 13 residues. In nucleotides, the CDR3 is TGTGCCAGCAGCCGTTGGGGGAAAGATACGCAGTATTTT. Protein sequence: CASSRWGKDTQYF.

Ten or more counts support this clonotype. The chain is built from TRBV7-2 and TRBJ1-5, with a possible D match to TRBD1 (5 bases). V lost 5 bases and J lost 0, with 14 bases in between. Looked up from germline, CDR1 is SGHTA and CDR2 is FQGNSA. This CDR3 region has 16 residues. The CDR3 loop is CASSTGSGGSNQPQHF. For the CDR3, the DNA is TGTGCCAGCAGCACGGGGAGTGGGGGTAGCAATCAGCCCCAGCATTTT.

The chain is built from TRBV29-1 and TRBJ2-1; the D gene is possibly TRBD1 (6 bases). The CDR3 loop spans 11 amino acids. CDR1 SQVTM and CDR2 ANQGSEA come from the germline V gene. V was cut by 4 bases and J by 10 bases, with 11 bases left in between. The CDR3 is CSVGGQREQFF. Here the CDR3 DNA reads TGCAGCGTTGGGGGGCAGCGGGAGCAGTTCTTC.

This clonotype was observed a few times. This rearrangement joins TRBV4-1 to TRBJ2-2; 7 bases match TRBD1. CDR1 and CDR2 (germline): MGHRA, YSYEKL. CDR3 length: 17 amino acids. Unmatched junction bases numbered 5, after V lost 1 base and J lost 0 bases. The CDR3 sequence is CASSQADRAANTGELFF. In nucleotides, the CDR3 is TGCGCCAGCAGCCAAGCCGACAGGGCTGCGAACACCGGGGAGCTGTTTTTT.

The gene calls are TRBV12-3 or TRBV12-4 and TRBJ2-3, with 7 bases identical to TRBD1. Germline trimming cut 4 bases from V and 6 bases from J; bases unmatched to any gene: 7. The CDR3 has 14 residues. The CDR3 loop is CASSSGTAGDTQYF. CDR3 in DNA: TGTGCCAGCAGTTCCGGGACAGCAGGGGATACGCAGTATTTT.

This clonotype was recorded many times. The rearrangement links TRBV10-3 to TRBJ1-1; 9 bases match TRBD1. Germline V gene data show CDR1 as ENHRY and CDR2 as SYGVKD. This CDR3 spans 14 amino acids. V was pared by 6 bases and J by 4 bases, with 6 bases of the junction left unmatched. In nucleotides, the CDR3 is TGTGCCATCAGGGGACAGGGCAGAGGCACTGAAGCTTTCTTT. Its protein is CAIRGQGRGTEAFF.

The CDR3 sequence: CASSLESGNEQFF. The CDR3 nucleotides are TGTGCCAGCAGCTTAGAGTCCGGCAATGAGCAGTTCTTC. This chain joins TRBV7-9 and TRBJ2-1; D not certain. Germline loops: CDR1 SEHNR, CDR2 FQNEAQ (reference sequence). The CDR3 contains 13 residues. The V end lost 1 base, the J end lost 6 bases, and 7 bases lay between the germline ends.

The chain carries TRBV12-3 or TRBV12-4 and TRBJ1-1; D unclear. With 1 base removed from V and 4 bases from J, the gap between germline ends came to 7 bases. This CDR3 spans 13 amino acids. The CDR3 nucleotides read TGTGCCAGCAGTTTAGACGGTGTCACTGAAGCTTTCTTT. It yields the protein CASSLDGVTEAFF.

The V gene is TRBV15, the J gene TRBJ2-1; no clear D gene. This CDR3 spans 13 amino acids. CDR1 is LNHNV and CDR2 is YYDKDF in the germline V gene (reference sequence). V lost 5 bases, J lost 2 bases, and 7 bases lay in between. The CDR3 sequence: CATSSFPYNEQFF. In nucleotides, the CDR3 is TGTGCCACCAGCTCTTTCCCCTACAATGAGCAGTTCTTC.

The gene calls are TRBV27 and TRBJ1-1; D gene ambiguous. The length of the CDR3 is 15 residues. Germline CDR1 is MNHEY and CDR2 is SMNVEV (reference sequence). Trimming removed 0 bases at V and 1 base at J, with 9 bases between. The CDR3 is CASSLSRFPNTEAFF. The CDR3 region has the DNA TGTGCCAGCAGTTTATCGAGGTTCCCGAACACTGAAGCTTTCTTT.

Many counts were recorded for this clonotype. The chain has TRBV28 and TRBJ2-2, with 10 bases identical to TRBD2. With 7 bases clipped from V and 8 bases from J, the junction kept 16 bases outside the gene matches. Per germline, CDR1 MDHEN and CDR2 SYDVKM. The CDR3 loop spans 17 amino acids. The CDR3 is CASIPPIAGGSGGELFF. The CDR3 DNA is TGTGCCAGCATACCCCCCATAGCGGGAGGATCAGGAGGGGAGCTGTTTTTT.